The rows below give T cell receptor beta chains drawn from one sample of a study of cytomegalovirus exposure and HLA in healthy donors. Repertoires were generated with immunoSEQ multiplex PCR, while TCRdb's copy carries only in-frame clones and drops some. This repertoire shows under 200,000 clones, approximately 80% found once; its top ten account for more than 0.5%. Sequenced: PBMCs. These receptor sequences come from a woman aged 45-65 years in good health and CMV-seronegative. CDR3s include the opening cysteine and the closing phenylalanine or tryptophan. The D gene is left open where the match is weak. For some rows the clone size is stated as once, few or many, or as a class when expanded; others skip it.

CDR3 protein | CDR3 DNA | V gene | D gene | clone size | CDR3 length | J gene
CASSPHTGQRNYGYTF | TGTGCCAGCAGCCCACATACGGGACAGCGGAACTATGGCTACACCTTC | TRBV14 | TRBD1 | - | 16 | TRBJ1-2
CASSQQGGPHEQYF | TGTGCCAGCTCACAACAGGGTGGCCCCCACGAGCAGTACTTC | TRBV18 | - | once | 14 | TRBJ2-7
CASSQDDSRAREQYF | TGTGCCAGCAGCCAAGACGATTCGAGAGCTCGCGAGCAGTACTTC | TRBV4-2 | - | - | 15 | TRBJ2-7
CASSRPGFNYGYTF | TGTGCCAGCAGCCGTCCGGGGTTTAACTATGGCTACACCTTC | TRBV28 | - | - | 14 | TRBJ1-2
CASSFWGLTGVDDYGYTF | TGTGCCAGCAGCTTTTGGGGTCTGACAGGCGTAGACGACTATGGCTACACCTTC | TRBV7-9 | - | - | 18 | TRBJ1-2
CASSLSEIGNQPQHF | TGTGCCAGCAGTTTGAGTGAGATAGGCAATCAGCCCCAGCATTTT | TRBV6-5 | - | - | 15 | TRBJ1-5
CASSERGGWGTEAFF | TGTGCCAGCAGTGAACGAGGGGGATGGGGAACTGAAGCTTTCTTT | TRBV6-1 | - | - | 15 | TRBJ1-1
CASSDDRGSNEQFF | TGCGCCAGCAGTGACGACAGGGGTAGCAATGAGCAGTTCTTC | TRBV10-1 | TRBD1 | - | 14 | TRBJ2-1
CASSPSPPRAPETQYF | TGTGCCAGCAGTCCCTCGCCCCCCAGGGCCCCAGAGACCCAGTACTTC | TRBV28 | - | - | 16 | TRBJ2-5
CASSYSSTGSYEQYF | TGTGCCAGCAGTTACTCGAGTACTGGGAGCTACGAGCAGTACTTC | TRBV6-5 | - | few | 15 | TRBJ2-7
CASTRTSGGGEQFF | TGTGCCAGCACCCGGACTAGCGGAGGGGGGGAGCAGTTCTTC | TRBV6-1 | TRBD2 | - | 14 | TRBJ2-1
CASSPQAWTGELFF | TGTGCCAGTAGTCCCCAGGCGTGGACCGGGGAGCTGTTTTTT | TRBV19 | - | - | 14 | TRBJ2-2
CASSLGSGSNEKLFF | TGTGCCAGCAGCTTAGGTTCAGGGTCTAATGAAAAACTGTTTTTT | TRBV7-6 | - | - | 15 | TRBJ1-4
CASSLVGRGNEQFF | TGTGCCAGCAGCTTGGTAGGAAGGGGTAATGAGCAGTTCTTC | TRBV5-6 | - | - | 14 | TRBJ2-1
CASSLEPTGGGEQYF | TGTGCCAGCAGTCTAGAGCCCACAGGGGGCGGCGAGCAGTACTTC | TRBV28 | TRBD1 | few | 15 | TRBJ2-7
CASSPRRPYYEQYF | TGTGCCAGCAGTCCCAGGCGACCTTACTACGAGCAGTACTTC | TRBV28 | - | - | 14 | TRBJ2-7
CASSLASSTDTQYF | TGTGCCAGCAGTTTGGCTAGTTCCACAGATACGCAGTATTTT | TRBV27 | - | few | 14 | TRBJ2-3
CASRRDTRLNYGYTF | TGTGCCAGCAGGAGGGACACGCGACTTAACTATGGCTACACCTTC | TRBV2 | - | - | 15 | TRBJ1-2
CAWRRQGAGTGELFF | TGTGCCTGGAGGAGACAGGGGGCTGGCACCGGGGAGCTGTTTTTT | TRBV30 | TRBD1 | - | 15 | TRBJ2-2
CASSPGQNYGYTF | TGTGCCAGCAGCCCCGGACAGAACTATGGCTACACCTTC | TRBV7-3 | - | - | 13 | TRBJ1-2
CASSSGVGETQYF | TGTGCCAGCAGTTCAGGGGTGGGAGAGACCCAGTACTTC | TRBV27 | - | - | 13 | TRBJ2-5
CASTLAGLYEQFF | TGTGCCAGCACCTTAGCGGGCTTATATGAGCAGTTCTTC | TRBV5-6 | TRBD2 | - | 13 | TRBJ2-1
CASSASDTEQFF | TGCGCCAGCAGTGCCTCGGACACTGAGCAGTTCTTC | TRBV10-1 | - | - | 12 | TRBJ2-1
CASSDGYPYGYTF | TGTGCCAGCAGTGACGGGTACCCCTATGGCTACACCTTC | TRBV2 | - | - | 13 | TRBJ1-2
CAWSVAYTDTQYF | TGTGCCTGGAGTGTGGCATACACAGATACGCAGTATTTT | TRBV30 | - | - | 13 | TRBJ2-3
CASPPGLAQPHNEQFF | TGTGCCAGCCCCCCGGGACTAGCACAACCCCACAATGAGCAGTTCTTC | TRBV11-2 | TRBD2 | - | 16 | TRBJ2-1
CASSLQMNTEAFF | TGTGCCAGCAGCTTACAGATGAACACTGAAGCTTTCTTT | TRBV7-9 | - | - | 13 | TRBJ1-1
CASSISQGYEQYF | TGTGCCAGTAGTATATCACAGGGGTACGAGCAGTACTTC | TRBV19 | TRBD1 | few | 13 | TRBJ2-7
CASSLSTGVGTGELFF | TGTGCCAGCAGCTTATCGACGGGAGTGGGCACCGGGGAGCTGTTTTTT | TRBV11-2 | - | - | 16 | TRBJ2-2
CASSTPGPGSQPQHF | TGTGCCAGTAGTACCCCGGGCCCCGGGAGTCAGCCCCAGCATTTT | TRBV19 | - | - | 15 | TRBJ1-5
CASRDRGLGNTEAFF | TGTGCCAGCCGGGACAGGGGGTTGGGGAACACTGAAGCTTTCTTT | TRBV27 | TRBD1 | - | 15 | TRBJ1-1
CASRPESYEQYF | TGTGCCAGCAGGCCAGAAAGCTACGAGCAGTACTTC | TRBV6-6 | - | - | 12 | TRBJ2-7
CASSYPGTSGRARFF | TGTGCCAGCAGCTACCCCGGGACTAGCGGGAGGGCTCGGTTCTTC | TRBV11-2 | TRBD2 | - | 15 | TRBJ2-1
CASSVQGRGYTF | TGTGCCAGCAGTGTGCAGGGGAGAGGCTACACCTTC | TRBV2 | - | - | 12 | TRBJ1-2
CASSGLAGIEQYF | TGTGCCAGCTCCGGACTAGCGGGAATCGAGCAGTACTTC | TRBV18 | TRBD2 | - | 13 | TRBJ2-7
CASSIRDRHTGELFF | TGCGCCAGCAGCATCCGGGACAGGCACACCGGGGAGCTGTTTTTT | TRBV5-1 | TRBD1 | few | 15 | TRBJ2-2
CASSVGLAGGLYEQYF | TGTGCCAGCAGCGTTGGACTAGCGGGGGGGCTTTACGAGCAGTACTTC | TRBV9 | TRBD2 | - | 16 | TRBJ2-7
CASRRTQGNWPQHF | TGTGCCAGCAGACGGACACAGGGGAACTGGCCCCAGCATTTT | TRBV27 | TRBD1 | - | 14 | TRBJ1-5
CASSSRTGVSYEQYF | TGTGCCAGCAGTTCGAGGACAGGGGTCTCCTACGAGCAGTACTTC | TRBV28 | TRBD1 | - | 15 | TRBJ2-7
CASSSAAGFQETQYF | TGTGCCAGCAGTTCCGCTGCGGGTTTCCAAGAGACCCAGTACTTC | TRBV28 | - | - | 15 | TRBJ2-5
CASSQDWTGTSYEQYF | TGCGCCAGCAGCCAAGATTGGACAGGGACTTCCTACGAGCAGTACTTC | TRBV4-1 | TRBD1 | few | 16 | TRBJ2-7
CASSQVPRTGELFF | TGTGCCAGCAGCCAAGTCCCGAGGACCGGGGAGCTGTTTTTT | TRBV14 | - | few | 14 | TRBJ2-2
CASSLGTALVGATEAFF | TGTGCCAGCAGCTTGGGGACAGCCCTGGTGGGGGCCACTGAAGCTTTCTTT | TRBV5-4 | - | once | 17 | TRBJ1-1
CASRFGGGRTQHF | TGTGCCAGTAGATTCGGCGGCGGCAGAACCCAGCATTTT | TRBV19 | - | - | 13 | TRBJ1-5
CASSLFDRGSQYF | TGTGCCAGCAGTTTATTTGACAGGGGGTCGCAGTACTTC | TRBV27 | TRBD1 | - | 13 | TRBJ2-5
CASSRGGGVNTEAFF | TGTGCCAGTAGCCGGGGAGGGGGGGTGAACACTGAAGCTTTCTTT | TRBV13 | - | - | 15 | TRBJ1-1
CASSPRLAGPLNEQFF | TGTGCCAGCAGCCCTAGACTAGCGGGACCACTCAATGAGCAGTTCTTC | TRBV27 | TRBD2 | - | 16 | TRBJ2-1